This entry lists 5 T cell receptor beta chains sequenced from one sample in a study of CD8 T cells in Susac syndrome. Reverse transcription of roughly 0.45 to 1 ug RNA was carried out with random hexamers. MiXCR, applied by TCRdb to the immunoSEQ multiplex PCR reads, yields one record per CDR3 protein. The sample carries about 300,000 distinct CDR3 sequences, under 95% recorded once. The sequencing input was CD4+ T cells from PBMCs. The receptors shown here come from a human donor with multiple sclerosis.

This clonotype appeared a single time. The chain carries TRBV15 and TRBJ2-5, with D perhaps TRBD1 (6 bases). The CDR3 has 13 residues. Germline-derived CDR1 and CDR2 are LNHNV and YYDKDF (reference sequence). Trimming removed 5 bases from V and 6 bases from J, with 13 bases in between. CDR3 in amino acids: CATSGNRDKTQYF. The CDR3 DNA reads as TGTGCCACCAGCGGGAACAGGGATAAGACCCAGTACTTC. The full variable domain, in which reference TRBV15 and TRBJ2-5 provide the parts outside the CDR3, is DAMVIQNPRYQVTQFGKPVTLSCSQTLNHNVMYWYQQKSSQAPKLLFHYYDKDFNNEADTPDNFQSRRPNTSFCFLDIRSPGLGDTAMYLCATSGNRDKTQYFGPGTRLLVL.

The chain recombines TRBV12-3 or TRBV12-4 with TRBJ2-1; D possibly corresponds to TRBD2 (6 bases). Trimming took off 5 bases at V and 9 bases at J, with 8 bases between the two ends. The CDR3 has 11 amino acids. The CDR3 nucleotides are TGTGCCAGCAGTAGGAGGGGTGAGCAGTTCTTC. This encodes CASSRRGEQFF.

The chain recombines TRBV7-8 with TRBJ1-5, with a tentative D call TRBD1 (6 bases). Deletions cut 6 bases from V and 2 bases from J, with 17 bases between. The CDR3 contains 16 residues. The germline CDR1 and CDR2 sequences are SGHVS and FQNEAQ. The CDR3 sequence: CASSPVRGLGNQPQHF. CDR3 coding DNA: TGTGCCAGCAGTCCAGTCCGGGGGCTGGGCAATCAGCCCCAGCATTTT.

V gene TRBV12-3 or TRBV12-4 combines with J gene TRBJ1-3; maybe TRBD1 (5 bases). Trimming shortened V by 0 bases and J by 0 bases, and 12 bases separated the two germline ends. There are 17 residues in the CDR3. The CDR3 spells CASSLAGTDYSGNTIYF. The CDR3 coding sequence is TGTGCCAGCAGTTTAGCAGGGACTGACTACTCTGGAAACACCATATATTTT.

The V gene is TRBV12-5, the J gene TRBJ1-4; D remains ambiguous. Trimming took off 1 base at V and 5 bases at J, with 5 bases between the two ends. Germline CDR1 LGHNT, CDR2 FRNRAP. This CDR3 is built from 13 residues. The CDR3 DNA reads as TGTGCTAGTGGTTTGGCCTCGAATGAAAAACTGTTTTTT. Protein: CASGLASNEKLFF.